This TCR beta chain emerged from a study of cytomegalovirus exposure and HLA in healthy donors. Germline CDR1 reads MGHRA; CDR2 reads YSYEKL. Trimming removed 5 bases from V and 7 bases from J, with 14 bases in between. The CDR3 has 13 residues. This clone was seen a few times. Its antigen is as yet unknown. Study-level points and caveats: Later analysis associated a missense DCLRE1C variant with TCR beta V- and J-gene trimming. A later examination showed that TCR association rates differed by HLA locus, with DRB1 most and HLA-C fewest. Later work found most CMV-associated TCR beta chains apparently HLA-restricted. Several top significant clusters appeared, in a later analysis, to be linked to common viral pathogens.

The PCR was carried out with 60 Vbeta primers and 13 Jbeta primers. The assay was immunoSEQ multiplex PCR, and TCRdb's table has in-frame clones only and misses some. The sample consists of around 210,000 clones, around 77% of them appearing once. The chain has TRBV4-1 and TRBJ1-1; D is unresolved. The clonotype originates from a woman in her twenties or thirties in good health and CMV-seronegative. Sequencing was performed on PBMCs. The CDR3 is CASSFSLTDEAFF. CDR3 nucleotides: TGCGCCAGCAGCTTTTCACTCACTGATGAAGCTTTCTTT.